This T cell receptor beta chain is from a study of cytomegalovirus exposure and HLA in healthy donors. Study background: Some 85 million unique TCRs, all from HLA-typed donors, were included in an early release of the data. Regarding the study as a whole: TCR beta sequences reportedly predicted the HLA-A and HLA-B alleles of most subjects accurately.

This clone was picked up a small number of times. The antigen remains unidentified. This CDR3 is built from 13 residues. Deletions cut 4 bases from V and 10 bases from J, with 17 bases between. Per the germline V gene, CDR1 is SGDLS and CDR2 is YYNGEE. Amplification used 60 Vbeta primers and 13 Jbeta primers. Only in-frame clones appear in the TCRdb table, and some are missing; sequencing was by immunoSEQ multiplex PCR. The sample shows about 96,000 clones, about four fifths of them seen only once. Sequenced material: PBMCs. This clonotype was obtained from a female donor in good health and CMV-seropositive. The V call is TRBV9, the J call TRBJ1-1; D gene uncertain. CDR3 sequence: CASSPDTVPRAFF. The CDR3 coding sequence is TGTGCCAGCAGCCCTGATACTGTCCCGAGAGCTTTCTTT.